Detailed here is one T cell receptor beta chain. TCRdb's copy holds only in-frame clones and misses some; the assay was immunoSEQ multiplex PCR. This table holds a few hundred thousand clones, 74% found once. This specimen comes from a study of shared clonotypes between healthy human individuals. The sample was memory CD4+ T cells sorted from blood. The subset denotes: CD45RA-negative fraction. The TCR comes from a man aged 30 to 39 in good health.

CDR3 region: CATRRDSGNTIYF. DNA of the CDR3: TGTGCCACCAGGAGGGACAGTGGAAACACCATATATTTT. The chain has TRBV15 and TRBJ1-3; 7 nucleotides match TRBD1. After removal of 6 bases from V and 3 bases from J, the junction contained 2 bases not matched to a gene. Germline CDR1 is LNHNV and CDR2 is YYDKDF (reference sequence). CDR3 length equals 13 residues. The full variable domain, rest sourced from reference TRBV15 and TRBJ1-3, is DAMVIQNPRYQVTQFGKPVTLSCSQTLNHNVMYWYQQKSSQAPKLLFHYYDKDFNNEADTPDNFQSRRPNTSFCFLDIRSPGLGDTAMYLCATRRDSGNTIYFGEGSWLTVV.